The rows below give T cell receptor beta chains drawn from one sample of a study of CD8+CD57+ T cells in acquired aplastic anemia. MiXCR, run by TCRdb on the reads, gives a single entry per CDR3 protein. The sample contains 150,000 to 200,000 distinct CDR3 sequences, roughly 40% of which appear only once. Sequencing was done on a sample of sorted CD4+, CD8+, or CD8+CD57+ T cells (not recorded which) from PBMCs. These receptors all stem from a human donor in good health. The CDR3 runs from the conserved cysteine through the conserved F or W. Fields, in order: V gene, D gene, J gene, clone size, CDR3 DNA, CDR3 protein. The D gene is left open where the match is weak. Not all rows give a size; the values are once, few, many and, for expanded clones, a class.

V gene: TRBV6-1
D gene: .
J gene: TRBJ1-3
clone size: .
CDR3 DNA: TGTGCCAGCAGCCTTCATGGAGCTGGAAACACCATATATTTT
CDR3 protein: CASSLHGAGNTIYF

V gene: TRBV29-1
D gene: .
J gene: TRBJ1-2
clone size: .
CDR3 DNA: TGCAGCGTTCAGAACAGGGCACTAGGCTACACCTTC
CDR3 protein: CSVQNRALGYTF

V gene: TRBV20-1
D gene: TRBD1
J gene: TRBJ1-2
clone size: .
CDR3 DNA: TGCAGTGCTAATCAGGGGGCCTATGGCTACACCTTC
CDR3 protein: CSANQGAYGYTF

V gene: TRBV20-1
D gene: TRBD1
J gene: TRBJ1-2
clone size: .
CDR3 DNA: TGCAGTGCTAGAGAGACAGGGGACTATGGCTACACCTTC
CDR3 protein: CSARETGDYGYTF

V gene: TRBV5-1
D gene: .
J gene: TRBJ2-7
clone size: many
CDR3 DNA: TGCGCCAGCAGCCGAGCCTCGGGTAGGGACGAGCAGTACTTC
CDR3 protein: CASSRASGRDEQYF

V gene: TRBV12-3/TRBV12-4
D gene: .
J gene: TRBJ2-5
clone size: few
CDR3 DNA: TGTGCCAGCAGCCCGCTCCGGGACTGGGGTACCCAGTACTTC
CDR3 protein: CASSPLRDWGTQYF

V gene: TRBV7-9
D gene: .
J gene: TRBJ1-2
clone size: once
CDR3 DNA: TGTGCCAGCAGCGACAGGACGAACTATGGCTACACCTTC
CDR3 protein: CASSDRTNYGYTF

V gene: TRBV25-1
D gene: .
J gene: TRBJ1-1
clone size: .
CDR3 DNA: TGTGCCAGCAGTCTCATGGGCCGGGACACTGAAGCTTTCTTT
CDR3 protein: CASSLMGRDTEAFF

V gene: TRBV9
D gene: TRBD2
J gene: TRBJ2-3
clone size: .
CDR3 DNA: TGTGCCAGCAGCGTAACAGGGACTAGCGGGTTCACAGATACGCAGTATTTT
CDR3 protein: CASSVTGTSGFTDTQYF

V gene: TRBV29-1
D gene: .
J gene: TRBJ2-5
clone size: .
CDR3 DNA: TGCAGCGTTGAACCCTGGATACAGCCACAAGAGACCCAGTACTTC
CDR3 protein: CSVEPWIQPQETQYF

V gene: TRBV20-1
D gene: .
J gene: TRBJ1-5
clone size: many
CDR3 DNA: TGCAGTGCTAGAGATCGGGCACTCGGGGCTGGCAATCAGCCCCAGCATTTT
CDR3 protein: CSARDRALGAGNQPQHF

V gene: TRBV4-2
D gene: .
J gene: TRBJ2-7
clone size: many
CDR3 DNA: TGTGCCAGCAGCGAAGGAAAGACAGGCTACGAGCAGTACTTC
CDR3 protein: CASSEGKTGYEQYF

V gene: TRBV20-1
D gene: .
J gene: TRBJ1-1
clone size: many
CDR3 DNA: TGCAGTGCTAGAAGGGGTGGGAATGAAGCTTTCTTT
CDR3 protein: CSARRGGNEAFF

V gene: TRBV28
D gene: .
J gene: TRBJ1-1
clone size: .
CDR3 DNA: TGTGCCAGCAGGGTTTTTCAGAACACTGAAGCTTTCTTT
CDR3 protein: CASRVFQNTEAFF

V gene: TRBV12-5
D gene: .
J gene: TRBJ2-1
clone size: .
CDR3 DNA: TGTGCTAGTGCCCCTCCGGGTGTCTACAGTGAGCAGTTCTTC
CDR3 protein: CASAPPGVYSEQFF

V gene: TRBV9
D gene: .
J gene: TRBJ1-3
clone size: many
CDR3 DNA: TGTGCCAGCAGTGCCGAGTCGGGAAACACCATATATTTT
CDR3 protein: CASSAESGNTIYF

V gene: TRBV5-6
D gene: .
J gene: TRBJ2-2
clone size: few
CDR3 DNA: TGTGCCAGCAGCTCCCCAGGGTCACGAATGAACACCGGGGAGCTGTTTTTT
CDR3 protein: CASSSPGSRMNTGELFF

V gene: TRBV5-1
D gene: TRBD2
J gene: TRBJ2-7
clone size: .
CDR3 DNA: TGCGCCAGCAGCTTAACTAGCGGGGGCTCAGGTTCGCAGTACTTC
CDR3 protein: CASSLTSGGSGSQYF

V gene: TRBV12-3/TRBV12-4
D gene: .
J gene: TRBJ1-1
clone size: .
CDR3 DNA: TGTGCCAGCAGCTCATTACAGGGTACAGCTTTCTTT
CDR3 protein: CASSSLQGTAFF

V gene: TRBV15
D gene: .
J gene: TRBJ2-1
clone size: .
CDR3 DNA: TGTGCCACCAGCCTGAACGTCAAGAATGAGCAGTTCTTC
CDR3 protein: CATSLNVKNEQFF

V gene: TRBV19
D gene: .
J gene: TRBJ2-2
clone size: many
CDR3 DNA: TGTGCCAGTAGGACAGGGAACACCGGGGAGCTGTTTTTT
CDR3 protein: CASRTGNTGELFF

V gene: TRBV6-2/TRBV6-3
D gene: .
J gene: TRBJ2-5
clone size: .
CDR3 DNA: TGTGCCAGCAGTTTCCAGGAAGAGACCCAGTACTTC
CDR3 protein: CASSFQEETQYF

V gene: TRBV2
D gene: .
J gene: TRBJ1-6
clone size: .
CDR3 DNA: TGTGCCACCGCGGGGGGGAGCTCCTATAATTCACCCCTCCACTTT
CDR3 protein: CATAGGSSYNSPLHF

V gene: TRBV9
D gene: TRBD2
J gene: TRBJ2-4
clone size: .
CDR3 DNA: TGTGCCAGCAGCGCACTTCCCCCAACTAGCGGCCCCGCAGGCATTCAGTACTTC
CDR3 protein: CASSALPPTSGPAGIQYF

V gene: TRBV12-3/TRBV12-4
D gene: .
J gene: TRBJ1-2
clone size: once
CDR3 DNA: TGTGCCAGCAGTTTCAACCCCTTCAGTTATGGCTACACCTTC
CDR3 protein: CASSFNPFSYGYTF

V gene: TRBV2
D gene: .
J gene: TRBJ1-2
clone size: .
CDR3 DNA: TGTGCCAGCAGTGAAGCACATGGGTCAGGGTTGGAGGGCTACACCTTC
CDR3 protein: CASSEAHGSGLEGYTF

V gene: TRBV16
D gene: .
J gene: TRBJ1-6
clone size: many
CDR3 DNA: TGTGCCAGCAGCCAAAATTGGGGGAATTCACCCCTCCACTTT
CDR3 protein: CASSQNWGNSPLHF

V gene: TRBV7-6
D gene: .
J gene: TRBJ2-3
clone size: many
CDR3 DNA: TGTGCCAGCAGCTTAGCGTTCCTAGCGGATACGCAGTATTTT
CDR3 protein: CASSLAFLADTQYF

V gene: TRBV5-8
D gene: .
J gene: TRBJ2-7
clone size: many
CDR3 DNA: TGTGCCAGCAGCCACCGGACCTACGGGCAGTACTTC
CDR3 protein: CASSHRTYGQYF

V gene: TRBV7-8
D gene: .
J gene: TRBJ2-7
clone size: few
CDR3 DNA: TGTGCCAGCAGCTTAGAGGGGGACGAGCAGTACTTC
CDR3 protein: CASSLEGDEQYF

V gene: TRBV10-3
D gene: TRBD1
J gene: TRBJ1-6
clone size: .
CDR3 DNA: TGTGCCATCAGTGGGACAGGACCCGTTAATTCACCCCTCCACTTT
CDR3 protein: CAISGTGPVNSPLHF

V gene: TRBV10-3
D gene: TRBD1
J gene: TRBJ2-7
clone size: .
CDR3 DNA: TGTGCCGACCCGGGACAGGGGGCCAACGAGCAGTACTTC
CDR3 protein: CADPGQGANEQYF

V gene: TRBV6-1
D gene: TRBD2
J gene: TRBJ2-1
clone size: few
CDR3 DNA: TGTGCCAGCAGTAAACAGCCCCCGGGACTAGCGTTTGAGCAGTTCTTC
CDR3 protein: CASSKQPPGLAFEQFF

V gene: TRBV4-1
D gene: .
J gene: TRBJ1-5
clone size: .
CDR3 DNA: TGCGCCAGCAGCCCAGGATGGGCAGGGGCGAATCAGCCCCAGCATTTT
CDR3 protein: CASSPGWAGANQPQHF

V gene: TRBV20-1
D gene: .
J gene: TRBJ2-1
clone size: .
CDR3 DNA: TGCAGTGCCGTCGGGACTCTCCAGCAGTTCTTC
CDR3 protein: CSAVGTLQQFF

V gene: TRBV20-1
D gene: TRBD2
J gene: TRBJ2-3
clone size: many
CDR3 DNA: TGCAGTGCTAGAGATCGGGTTAGCGGGAGAACAGATACGCAGTATTTT
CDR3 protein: CSARDRVSGRTDTQYF

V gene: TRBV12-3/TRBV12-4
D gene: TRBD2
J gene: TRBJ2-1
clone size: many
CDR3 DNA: TGTGCCAGCAGTTCAGCGGGAGGGACCTCCTACAATGAGCAGTTCTTC
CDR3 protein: CASSSAGGTSYNEQFF

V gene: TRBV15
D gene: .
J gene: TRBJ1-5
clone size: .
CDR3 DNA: TGTGCCACCAGCCGAGACAGGAACAATCAGCCCCAGCATTTT
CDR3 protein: CATSRDRNNQPQHF

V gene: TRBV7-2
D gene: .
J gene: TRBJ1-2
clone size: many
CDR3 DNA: TGTGCCAGCAGCTTAGGCCCGACTTCGAACTATGGCTACACCTTC
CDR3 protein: CASSLGPTSNYGYTF

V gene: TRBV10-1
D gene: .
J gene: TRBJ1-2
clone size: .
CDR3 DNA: TGCGCCAGCGGTAAAGATGGACTAGGCTACACCTTC
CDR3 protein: CASGKDGLGYTF

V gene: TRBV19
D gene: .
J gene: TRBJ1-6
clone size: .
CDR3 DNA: TGTGCCAGTAGAGCACGCGAATCACCCCTCCACTTT
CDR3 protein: CASRARESPLHF

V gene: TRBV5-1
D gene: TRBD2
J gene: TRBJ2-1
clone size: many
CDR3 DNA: TGCGCCAGCAGCTTGGGCGGGACTAGCGGGTACAATGAGCAGTTCTTC
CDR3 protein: CASSLGGTSGYNEQFF